This TCR beta chain was sequenced during a study of identical twins. From the 5' RACE reads, TCRdb called clonotypes with MiXCR, one entry per CDR3 protein. The sample yields hundreds of thousands of distinct CDR3 sequences, approximately 6.1% seen once. Material for sequencing was naive T cells sorted from blood. The TCR comes from a man in his late teens or twenties in good health.

CDR3: CARWGHRTFQETQYF. The CDR3 DNA reads as TGTGCCCGGTGGGGGCACAGAACCTTTCAAGAGACCCAGTACTTC. V is TRBV21-1 and J is TRBJ2-5; the D call in the table, TRBD1, was not verified against the DNA. TRBV21-1 is reported as a pseudogene. The CDR3 is 15 amino acids.